The 22 T cell receptor beta chains listed next were all sequenced from one sample in a study of cytomegalovirus exposure and HLA in healthy donors. TCRdb's table, derived via immunoSEQ multiplex PCR, lists solely in-frame clones and lacks some. The table lists some 83,000 clones, approximately 95% of them singletons. Sample: PBMCs. The receptors stem from a woman aged 18-30 years in good health and CMV-seronegative.

The genes are TRBV19 and TRBJ2-1, with a weak D call TRBD1 (5 bases). CDR3 length: 14 residues. Germline V gene data show CDR1 as LNHDA and CDR2 as SQIVND (reference sequence). The germline V and J ends were trimmed by 3 bases and 2 bases, with 8 bases remaining between them. CDR3 protein: CASSMQGPYNEQFF. In DNA, the CDR3 is TGTGCCAGTAGTATGCAGGGCCCCTACAATGAGCAGTTCTTC.

This chain connects TRBV30 to TRBJ1-1; D gene ambiguous. The CDR3 length is 14 residues. V lost 3 bases to trimming and J lost 5 bases, with 16 bases between them. Germline V gives CDR1 GTSNPN, CDR2 SVGIG (reference sequence). The CDR3 reads CAWSRRRFGTEAFF. CDR3 coding DNA: TGTGCCTGGAGCCGACGGAGGTTTGGAACTGAAGCTTTCTTT.

V and J are TRBV4-2 and TRBJ2-7, with D hard to call. Germline CDR1 is LGHNA and CDR2 is YNFKEQ. V lost 0 bases and J lost 2, with 5 bases in between. CDR3 length: 13 amino acids. DNA for the CDR3: TGTGCCAGCAGCCAAGAGGAGACCTACGAGCAGTACTTC. Protein: CASSQEETYEQYF.

This rearrangement joins TRBV7-2 to TRBJ2-2, with TRBD1 identical over 7 bases. The J segment lost 4 bases and the V segment lost 5 bases, leaving 4 bases of the junction unmatched. In germline, CDR1 is SGHTA, CDR2 FQGNSA. The CDR3 is made up of 14 amino acids. The CDR3 protein is CASSATGATGELFF. The CDR3, as DNA: TGTGCCAGCAGCGCAACAGGGGCCACCGGGGAGCTGTTTTTT.

The rearrangement uses TRBV5-4 and TRBJ1-5; TRBD1 might be the D (5 bases). Germline loops: CDR1 SGHNT, CDR2 YYREEE (reference sequence). Deletions cut 1 base from V and 1 base from J, with 9 bases between. The CDR3 contains 15 residues. Here the CDR3 reads CASSLYGGSNQPQHF. In DNA form, the CDR3 reads TGTGCCAGCAGCTTGTATGGGGGGAGCAATCAGCCCCAGCATTTT.

The rearrangement joins TRBV4-3 to TRBJ1-1; perhaps TRBD1 as D (5 bases). The length of the CDR3 is 13 residues. The germline V gene encodes CDR1 LGHNA and CDR2 YSLEER. V was pared by 2 bases and J by 4 bases, with 8 bases between. CDR3 in amino acids: CASSQTGRTEAFF. In nucleotides, the CDR3 is TGCGCCAGCAGCCAAACAGGTCGCACTGAAGCTTTCTTT.

The chain recombines TRBV25-1 with TRBJ2-5; TRBD2 agrees at 11 bases. Germline CDR1 is MGHDK and CDR2 is SYGVNS. This CDR3 comprises 16 residues. V dropped 4 bases and J dropped 2; count of bases not matched to a gene: 6. CDR3 DNA: TGTGCCAGCAGTGCCTGGACTAGCGGGCGTCAAGAGACCCAGTACTTC. This codes for CASSAWTSGRQETQYF. The entire variable domain, with the rest obtained from reference TRBV25-1 and TRBJ2-5, is as follows: EADIYQTPRYLVIGTGKKITLECSQTMGHDKMYWYQQDPGMELHLIHYSYGVNSTEKGDLSSESTVSRIRTEHFPLTLESARPSHTSQYLCASSAWTSGRQETQYFGPGTRLLVL.

This chain uses TRBV30 with TRBJ2-7, with D possibly TRBD1 on 5 matching bases. This CDR3 is 14 amino acids long. The germline V gene encodes CDR1 GTSNPN and CDR2 SVGIG (reference sequence). V lost 0 bases to trimming and J lost 3 bases, with 12 bases between them. CDR3 sequence: CAWSVSGLFYEQYF. The CDR3 DNA reads TGTGCCTGGAGTGTATCAGGGCTGTTCTACGAGCAGTACTTC.

As DNA, the CDR3 is TGTGCCAGCAGCCTACCGGGACAGGGGACAGATACGCAGTATTTT. Its protein is CASSLPGQGTDTQYF. V usage is TRBV6-5 and J usage is TRBJ2-3; 10 nucleotides agree with TRBD1. Trimming removed 6 bases from V and 3 bases from J; junction bases left unmatched: 6. The CDR3 runs to 15 residues. Germline CDR1 reads MNHEY; CDR2 reads SVGAGI.

The rearrangement links TRBV13 to TRBJ1-2; possibly TRBD1 for D (5 bases). Germline values: CDR1 PRHDT, CDR2 FYEKMQ (reference sequence). This CDR3 region has 13 residues. Trimming pared 4 bases from V and 8 bases from J, leaving 14 bases between. The CDR3 region is CASSSLRERGYTF. The CDR3 DNA is TGTGCCAGCAGCTCCCTCAGGGAACGGGGCTACACCTTC. The entire variable domain, with the rest obtained from reference TRBV13 and TRBJ1-2, is as follows: AAGVIQSPRHLIKEKRETATLKCYPIPRHDTVYWYQQGPGQDPQFLISFYEKMQSDKGSIPDRFSAQQFSDYHSELNMSSLELGDSALYFCASSSLRERGYTFGSGTRLTVV.

The chain carries TRBV5-6 and TRBJ2-4; D possibly corresponds to TRBD1 (6 bases). CDR3 length: 15 amino acids. Trimming removed 1 base from V and 1 base from J, with 9 bases in between. Germline CDR1 reads SGHDT; CDR2 reads YYEEEE. DNA of the CDR3: TGTGCCAGCAGCTTGTGGGGGCGTGCCAAAAACATTCAGTACTTC. Amino acid sequence: CASSLWGRAKNIQYF.

This sequence joins TRBV30 and TRBJ2-3, with D tentatively TRBD2 (6 bases). Trimming pared 2 bases from V and 4 bases from J, leaving 10 bases between. From germline, CDR1 is GTSNPN and CDR2 SVGIG (reference sequence). CDR3 length: 13 residues. For the CDR3, the DNA is TGTGCCTGGAGTCCGTGGGGGGCAGATACGCAGTATTTT. Its protein product is CAWSPWGADTQYF.

The chain couples TRBV4-1 to TRBJ2-1, with no clear D. CDR1 MGHRA and CDR2 YSYEKL come from the germline V gene. The CDR3 loop spans 12 amino acids. Trimming took 2 bases from V and 5 from J, leaving 4 bases between them. The DNA for the CDR3 is TGCGCCAGCAGCCAACAAAACAATGAGCAGTTCTTC. Its translation: CASSQQNNEQFF.

A few counts support this clone. V usage is TRBV29-1 and J usage is TRBJ2-5, with 12 bases that match TRBD1. Trimming cost V 1 base and J 5 bases; bases outside gene matches: 5. This CDR3 has 15 amino acids. CDR1 is SQVTM, CDR2 ANQGSEA, per germline. The CDR3, as DNA: TGCAGCGTTGAAGTAGGGACAGGGGGCGAGGAGACCCAGTACTTC. This codes for CSVEVGTGGEETQYF.

The genes are TRBV7-8 and TRBJ1-6; no reliable D call. The germline gives CDR1 SGHVS, CDR2 FQNEAQ. The CDR3 loop spans 17 amino acids. Trimming stripped 2 bases from V and 0 bases from J, with 11 bases between. CDR3 in amino acids: CASSLRTESSYNSPLHF. CDR3 bases: TGTGCCAGCAGCTTACGGACTGAGAGCTCCTATAATTCACCCCTCCACTTT.

The J gene is TRBJ2-5, the V gene TRBV5-6; the D gene is possibly TRBD2 (6 bases). This CDR3 comprises 18 residues. V lost 1 base to trimming and J lost 4 bases, with 23 bases between them. Per germline, CDR1 SGHDT and CDR2 YYEEEE. CDR3 in amino acids: CASSLPSLARGRGETQYF. DNA for the CDR3: TGTGCCAGCAGCTTGCCTTCGCTAGCGCGGGGAAGGGGAGAGACCCAGTACTTC.

The rearrangement links TRBV28 to TRBJ2-7; TRBD1 aligns across 7 bases. J lost 2 bases, V lost 4 bases, and 11 bases had no gene match. Germline assignment: CDR1 MDHEN and CDR2 SYDVKM. CDR3 size: 16 residues. CDR3 amino acids: CASSSPPTGDPYEQYF. CDR3 in DNA: TGTGCCAGCAGTTCCCCCCCTACAGGGGATCCCTACGAGCAGTACTTC. The variable domain in full, with the rest retrieved from reference TRBV28 and TRBJ2-7, is DVKVTQSSRYLVKRTGEKVFLECVQDMDHENMFWYRQDPGLGLRLIYFSYDVKMKEKGDIPEGYSVSREKKERFSLILESASTNQTSMYLCASSSPPTGDPYEQYFGPGTRLTVT.

This sequence joins TRBV5-1 and TRBJ2-7; maybe TRBD1 (6 bases). Germline values: CDR1 SGHRS, CDR2 YFSETQ. The CDR3 sequence is 13 residues long. The V gene lost 0 bases and the J gene lost 12 bases, with 16 bases spanning the gap. The CDR3 DNA sequence: TGCGCCAGCAGCTTGGATCCAGGGGAGACGGCGTACTTC. Translated, it gives CASSLDPGETAYF.

The chain couples TRBV7-6 to TRBJ2-2; 7 bases agree with TRBD1. Unmatched junction bases numbered 11, after V lost 6 bases and J lost 7 bases. This CDR3 has 15 residues. CDR1 SGHVS and CDR2 FNYEAQ come from the germline V gene. The CDR3 region is CASSSEGARLGELFF. CDR3 sequence (DNA): TGTGCCAGCAGTTCAGAGGGGGCGCGTCTCGGGGAGCTGTTTTTT.

V usage is TRBV6-1 and J usage is TRBJ1-2; 9 bases line up with TRBD1. Losses at the gene ends were 2 bases for V and 4 bases for J; bases not matched to a gene: 14. CDR1 is MNHNS and CDR2 is SASEGT in the germline V gene. The CDR3 length is 18 residues. The CDR3 DNA reads TGTGCCAGCAGTGAACAAGGGACAGGGCTCTGGTCGGGCTATGGCTACACCTTC. Translated, it gives CASSEQGTGLWSGYGYTF.

This clone was detected only once. CDR3 amino acids: CASSLLPGTEAFF. The CDR3 nucleotides are TGTGCCAGCAGCCTTTTACCCGGGACTGAAGCTTTCTTT. V usage is TRBV5-6 and J usage is TRBJ1-1; D not resolved. Germline V lookup: CDR1 SGHDT, CDR2 YYEEEE. The CDR3 is made up of 13 amino acids. The germline V and J ends were trimmed by 4 bases and 5 bases, with 12 bases remaining between them.

CDR3 sequence (DNA): TGTGCCACCAGCCAAAAGACGACAGCTCCCTATGGCTACACCTTC. Its protein is CATSQKTTAPYGYTF. The rearrangement joins TRBV15 to TRBJ1-2; the D gene is possibly TRBD1 (5 bases). This CDR3 is 15 amino acids long. Trimming shortened V by 5 bases and J by 4 bases, and 17 bases separated the two germline ends. Germline CDR1 reads LNHNV; CDR2 reads YYDKDF (reference sequence).